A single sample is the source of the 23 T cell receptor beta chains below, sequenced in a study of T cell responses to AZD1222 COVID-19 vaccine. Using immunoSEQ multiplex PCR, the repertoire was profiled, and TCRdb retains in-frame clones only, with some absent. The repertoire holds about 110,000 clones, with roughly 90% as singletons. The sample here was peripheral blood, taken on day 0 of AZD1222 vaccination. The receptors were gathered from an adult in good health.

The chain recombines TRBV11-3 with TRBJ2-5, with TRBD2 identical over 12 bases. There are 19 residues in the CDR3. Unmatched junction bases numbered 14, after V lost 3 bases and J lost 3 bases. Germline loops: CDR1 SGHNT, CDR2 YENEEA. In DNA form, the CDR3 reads TGTGCCAGCAGCTTGGCCCGCAGGACTAGCGGGACCAACGAAGAGACCCAGTACTTC. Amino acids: CASSLARRTSGTNEETQYF.

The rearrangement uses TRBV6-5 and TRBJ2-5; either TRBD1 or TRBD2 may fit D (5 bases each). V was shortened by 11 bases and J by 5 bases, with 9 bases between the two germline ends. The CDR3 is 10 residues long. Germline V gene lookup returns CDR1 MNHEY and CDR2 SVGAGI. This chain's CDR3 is CAGEGETQYF. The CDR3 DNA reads TGTGCCGGCGAGGGGGAGACCCAGTACTTC.

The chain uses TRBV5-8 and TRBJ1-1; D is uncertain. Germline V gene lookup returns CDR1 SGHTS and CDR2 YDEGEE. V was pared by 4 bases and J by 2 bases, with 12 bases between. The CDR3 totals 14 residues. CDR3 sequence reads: CASSTGLGNTEAFF. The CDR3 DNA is TGTGCCAGCAGCACCGGACTGGGCAACACTGAAGCTTTCTTT.

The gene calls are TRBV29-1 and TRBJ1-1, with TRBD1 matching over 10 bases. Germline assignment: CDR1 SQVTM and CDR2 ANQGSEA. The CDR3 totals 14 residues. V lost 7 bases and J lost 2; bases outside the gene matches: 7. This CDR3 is CSGVTGGGNTEAFF. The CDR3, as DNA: TGCAGCGGTGTGACAGGGGGCGGTAACACTGAAGCTTTCTTT.

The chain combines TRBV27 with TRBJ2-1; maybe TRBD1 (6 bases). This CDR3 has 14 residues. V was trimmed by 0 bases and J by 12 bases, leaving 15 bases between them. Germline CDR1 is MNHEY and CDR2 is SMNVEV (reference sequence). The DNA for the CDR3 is TGTGCCAGCAGTTTATCACCCGGACAGTTTATGCAGTTCTTC. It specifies CASSLSPGQFMQFF.

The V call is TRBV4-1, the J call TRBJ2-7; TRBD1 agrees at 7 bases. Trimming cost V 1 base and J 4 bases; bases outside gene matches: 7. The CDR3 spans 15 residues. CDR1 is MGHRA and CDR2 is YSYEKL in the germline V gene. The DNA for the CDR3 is TGCGCCAGCAGCCAAGGCCCGGACAGGAGGTACGAGCAGTACTTC. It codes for CASSQGPDRRYEQYF.

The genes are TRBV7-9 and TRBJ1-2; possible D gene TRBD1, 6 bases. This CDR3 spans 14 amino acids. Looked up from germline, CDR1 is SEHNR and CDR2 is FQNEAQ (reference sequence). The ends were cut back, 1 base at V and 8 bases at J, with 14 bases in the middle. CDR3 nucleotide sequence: TGTGCCAGCAGCTTAGAGGCAGGGGCGCGAGGCTACACCTTC. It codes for CASSLEAGARGYTF.

The CDR3 here is CASSLALRESGNTIYF. CDR3 coding DNA: TGTGCCAGCAGTTTGGCCCTTAGGGAATCCGGAAACACCATATATTTT. The chain is built from TRBV6-6 and TRBJ1-3, with unresolved D. Trimming took off 4 bases at V and 4 bases at J, with 17 bases between the two ends. Germline V gene sequence: CDR1 MNHNY, CDR2 SVGAGI (reference sequence). The CDR3 has 16 amino acids.

The CDR3 spells CASTFYGANVLTF. The CDR3 coding sequence is TGTGCCAGCACATTCTACGGGGCCAACGTCCTGACTTTC. V gene TRBV27 combines with J gene TRBJ2-6; no definite D call. CDR1 and CDR2 (germline): MNHEY, SMNVEV (reference sequence). CDR3 length: 13 residues. V was shortened by 7 bases and J by 4 bases, with 8 bases between the two germline ends.

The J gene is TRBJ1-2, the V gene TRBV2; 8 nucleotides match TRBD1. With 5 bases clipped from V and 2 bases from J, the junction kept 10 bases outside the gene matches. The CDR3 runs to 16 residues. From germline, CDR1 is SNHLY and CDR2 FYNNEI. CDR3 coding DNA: TGTGCCAGCAGTCCCGGACAGGGAAATGGGAACTATGGCTACACCTTC. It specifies CASSPGQGNGNYGYTF.

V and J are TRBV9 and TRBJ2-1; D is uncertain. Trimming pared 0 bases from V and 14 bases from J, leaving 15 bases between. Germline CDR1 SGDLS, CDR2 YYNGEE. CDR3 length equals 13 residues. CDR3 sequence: CASSVAVPTQKFF. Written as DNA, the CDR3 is TGTGCCAGCAGCGTAGCGGTTCCTACCCAAAAGTTCTTC.

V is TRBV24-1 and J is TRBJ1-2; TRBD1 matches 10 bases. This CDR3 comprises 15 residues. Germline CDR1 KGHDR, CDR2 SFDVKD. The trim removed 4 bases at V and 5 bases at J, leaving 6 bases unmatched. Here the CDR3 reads CATSDPGQGEYGYTF. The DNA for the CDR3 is TGTGCCACCAGTGACCCTGGACAGGGGGAGTATGGCTACACCTTC.

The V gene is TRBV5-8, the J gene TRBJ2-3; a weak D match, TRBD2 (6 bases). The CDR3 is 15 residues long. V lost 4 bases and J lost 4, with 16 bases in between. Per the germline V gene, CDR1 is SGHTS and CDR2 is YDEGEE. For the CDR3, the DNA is TGTGCCAGCAGCGTGCCGGGCCGCGGGGCAGATACGCAGTATTTT. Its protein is CASSVPGRGADTQYF.

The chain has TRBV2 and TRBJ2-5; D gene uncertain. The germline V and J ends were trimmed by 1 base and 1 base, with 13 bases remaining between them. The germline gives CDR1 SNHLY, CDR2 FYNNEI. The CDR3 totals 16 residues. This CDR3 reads CASSEDGGVTQETQYF. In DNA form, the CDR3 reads TGTGCCAGCAGTGAAGATGGTGGGGTTACCCAAGAGACCCAGTACTTC. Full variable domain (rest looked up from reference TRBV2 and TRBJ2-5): EPEVTQTPSHQVTQMGQEVILRCVPISNHLYFYWYRQILGQKVEFLVSFYNNEISEKSEIFDDQFSVERPDGSNFTLKIRSTKLEDSAMYFCASSEDGGVTQETQYFGPGTRLLVL.

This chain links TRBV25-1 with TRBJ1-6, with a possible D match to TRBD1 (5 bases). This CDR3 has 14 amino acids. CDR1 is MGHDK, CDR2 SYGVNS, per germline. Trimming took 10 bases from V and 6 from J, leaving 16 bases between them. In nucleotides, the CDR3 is TGTGCCACCGCCCCGGGGGGTGCTAATTCACCCCTCCACTTT. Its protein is CATAPGGANSPLHF.

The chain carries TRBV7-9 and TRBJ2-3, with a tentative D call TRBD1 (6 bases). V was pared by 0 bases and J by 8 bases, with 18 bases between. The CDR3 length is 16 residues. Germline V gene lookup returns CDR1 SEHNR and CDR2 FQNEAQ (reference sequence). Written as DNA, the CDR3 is TGTGCCAGCAGCTTAGCTCTTCGGGGCCAAGGGGGTACGCAGTATTTT. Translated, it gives CASSLALRGQGGTQYF. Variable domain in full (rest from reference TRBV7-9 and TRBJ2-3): DTGVSQNPRHKITKRGQNVTFRCDPISEHNRLYWYRQTLGQGPEFLTYFQNEAQLEKSRLLSDRFSAERPKGSFSTLEIQRTEQGDSAMYLCASSLALRGQGGTQYFGPGTRLTVL.

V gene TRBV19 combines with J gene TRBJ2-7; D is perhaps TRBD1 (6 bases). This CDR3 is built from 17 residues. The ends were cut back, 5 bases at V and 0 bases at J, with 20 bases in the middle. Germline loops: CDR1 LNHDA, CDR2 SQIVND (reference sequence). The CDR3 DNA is TGTGCCAGTAGTCCAAAGGGCGACAGGTACAGCTCCTACGAGCAGTACTTC. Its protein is CASSPKGDRYSSYEQYF.

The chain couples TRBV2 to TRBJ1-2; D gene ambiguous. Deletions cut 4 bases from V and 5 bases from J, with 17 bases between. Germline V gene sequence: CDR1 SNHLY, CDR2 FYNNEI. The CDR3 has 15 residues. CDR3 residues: CASSAVGLISYGYTF. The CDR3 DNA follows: TGTGCCAGCAGTGCGGTCGGGTTGATCTCTTATGGCTACACCTTC.

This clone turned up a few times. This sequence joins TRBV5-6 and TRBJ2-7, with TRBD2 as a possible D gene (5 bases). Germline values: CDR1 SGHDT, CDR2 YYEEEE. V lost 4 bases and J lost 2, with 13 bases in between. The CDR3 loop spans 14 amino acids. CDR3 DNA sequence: TGTGCCAGCAGCCCTAGACTATTTACCTACGAGCAGTACTTC. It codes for CASSPRLFTYEQYF.

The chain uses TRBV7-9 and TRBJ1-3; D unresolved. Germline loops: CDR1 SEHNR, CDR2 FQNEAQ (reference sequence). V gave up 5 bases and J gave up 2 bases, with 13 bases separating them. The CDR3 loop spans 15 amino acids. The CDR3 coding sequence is TGTGCCAGCAGCCCCGGGCAGAATGCTGGAAACACCATATATTTT. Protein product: CASSPGQNAGNTIYF.

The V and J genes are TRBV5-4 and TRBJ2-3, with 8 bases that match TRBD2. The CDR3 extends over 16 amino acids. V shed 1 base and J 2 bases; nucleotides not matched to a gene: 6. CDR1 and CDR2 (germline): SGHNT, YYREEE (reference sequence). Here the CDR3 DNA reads TGTGCCAGCAGCTTGTTTAGCGGGGACCACACAGATACGCAGTATTTT. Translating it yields CASSLFSGDHTDTQYF. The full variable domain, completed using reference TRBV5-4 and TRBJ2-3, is ETGVTQSPTHLIKTRGQQVTLRCSSQSGHNTVSWYQQALGQGPQFIFQYYREEENGRGNFPPRFSGLQFPNYSSELNVNALELDDSALYLCASSLFSGDHTDTQYFGPGTRLTVL.

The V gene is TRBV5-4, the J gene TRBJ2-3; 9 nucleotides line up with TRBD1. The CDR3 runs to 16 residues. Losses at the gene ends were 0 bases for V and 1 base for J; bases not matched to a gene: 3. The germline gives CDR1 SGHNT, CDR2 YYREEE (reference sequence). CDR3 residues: CASSLATGGGTDTQYF. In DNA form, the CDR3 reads TGTGCCAGCAGCTTGGCAACAGGGGGCGGCACAGATACGCAGTATTTT. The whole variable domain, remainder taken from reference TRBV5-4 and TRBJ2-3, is ETGVTQSPTHLIKTRGQQVTLRCSSQSGHNTVSWYQQALGQGPQFIFQYYREEENGRGNFPPRFSGLQFPNYSSELNVNALELDDSALYLCASSLATGGGTDTQYFGPGTRLTVL.

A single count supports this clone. The CDR3 nucleotides are TGTGCCAGCACCCCGGGAGGGCCAGGGGCGAACCTAAGAGGCTACACCTTC. Protein sequence: CASTPGGPGANLRGYTF. The J gene is TRBJ1-2, the V gene TRBV28, with a weak D call TRBD1 (6 bases). V lost 7 bases and J 8 bases, leaving 29 bases between the germline ends. Germline CDR1 reads MDHEN; CDR2 reads SYDVKM. The CDR3 spans 17 residues.